The T cell receptor beta chain described here comes from a study of T cell changes during pregnancy in multiple sclerosis. Clones were sequenced by immunoSEQ multiplex PCR, and TCRdb holds only the in-frame ones, with some missing. The sample has around 50,000 clones, 80% to 95% seen once. In germline, CDR1 is LNHDA, CDR2 SQIVND (reference sequence). This CDR3 has 14 residues. Trimming took 3 bases from V and 8 from J, leaving 13 bases between them. The TCR comes from a female donor in good health, enrolled as a control in a pregnancy study. The specimen comprised CD4+ T cells from peripheral blood mononuclear cells, sampled after pregnancy. The chain combines TRBV19 with TRBJ1-4, with D perhaps TRBD1 (6 bases). The CDR3, as DNA: TGTGCCAGTAGTATCACAGGGCCCGGGGAAAAACTGTTTTTT. This codes for CASSITGPGEKLFF.